The sequence of this T cell receptor (beta chain) was determined in a study of T cells after yellow fever vaccination. Germline-derived CDR1 and CDR2 are SGDLS and YYNGEE. The V segment lost 3 bases and the J segment 5 bases; nucleotides outside the gene matches: 3. The CDR3 runs to 15 residues. TCRdb re-called the 5' RACE reads with MiXCR, one entry per CDR3 protein. The table lists under 550,000 distinct CDR3 sequences, 21% of them singletons. This receptor was obtained from a young man who received the YFV17D yellow fever vaccine. Source: PBMCs, taken less than 25 days after the first yellow fever vaccination. The chain couples TRBV9 to TRBJ2-1; 12 nucleotides agree with TRBD2. The CDR3 spells CASSAGTSGHNEQFF. CDR3 DNA: TGTGCCAGCAGCGCCGGGACTAGCGGGCACAATGAGCAGTTCTTC.